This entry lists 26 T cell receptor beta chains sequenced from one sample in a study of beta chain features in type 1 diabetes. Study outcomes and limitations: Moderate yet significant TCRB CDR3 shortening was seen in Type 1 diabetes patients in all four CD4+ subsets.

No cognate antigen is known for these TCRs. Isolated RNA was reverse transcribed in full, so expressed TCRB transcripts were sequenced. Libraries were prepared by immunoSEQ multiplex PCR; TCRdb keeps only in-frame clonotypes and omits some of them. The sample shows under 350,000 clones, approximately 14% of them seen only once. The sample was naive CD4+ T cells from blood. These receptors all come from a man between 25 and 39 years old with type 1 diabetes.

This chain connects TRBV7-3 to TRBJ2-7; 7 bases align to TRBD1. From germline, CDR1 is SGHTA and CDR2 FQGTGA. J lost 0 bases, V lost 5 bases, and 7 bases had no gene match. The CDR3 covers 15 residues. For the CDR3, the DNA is TGTGCCAGCAGCCCGACGGGGACAGCCTCCTACGAGCAGTACTTC. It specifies CASSPTGTASYEQYF.

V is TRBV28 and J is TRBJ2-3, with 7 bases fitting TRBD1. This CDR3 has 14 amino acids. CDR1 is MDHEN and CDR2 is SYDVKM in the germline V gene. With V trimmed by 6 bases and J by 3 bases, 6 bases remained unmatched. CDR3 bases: TGTGCCAGCAGCCAAGGGGGCGCGACAGATACGCAGTATTTT. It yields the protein CASSQGGATDTQYF.

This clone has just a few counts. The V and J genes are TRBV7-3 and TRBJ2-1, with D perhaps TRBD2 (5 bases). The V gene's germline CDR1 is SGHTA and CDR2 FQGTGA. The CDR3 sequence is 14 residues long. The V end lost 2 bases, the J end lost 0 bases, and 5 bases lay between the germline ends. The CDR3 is CASSLEGSYNEQFF. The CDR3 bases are TGTGCCAGCAGCTTAGAGGGCTCCTACAATGAGCAGTTCTTC.

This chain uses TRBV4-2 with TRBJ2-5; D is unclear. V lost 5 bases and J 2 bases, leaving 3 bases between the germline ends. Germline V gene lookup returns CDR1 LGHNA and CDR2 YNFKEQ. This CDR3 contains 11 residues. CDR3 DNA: TGTGCCAGCAGCTCTCAAGAGACCCAGTACTTC. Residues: CASSSQETQYF.

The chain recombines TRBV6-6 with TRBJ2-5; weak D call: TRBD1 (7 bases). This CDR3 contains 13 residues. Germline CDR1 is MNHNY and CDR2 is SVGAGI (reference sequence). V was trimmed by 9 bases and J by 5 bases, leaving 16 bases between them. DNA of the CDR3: TGTGCCAGTGCCTGGAGGGGGCAGGAGACCCAGTACTTC. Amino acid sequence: CASAWRGQETQYF.

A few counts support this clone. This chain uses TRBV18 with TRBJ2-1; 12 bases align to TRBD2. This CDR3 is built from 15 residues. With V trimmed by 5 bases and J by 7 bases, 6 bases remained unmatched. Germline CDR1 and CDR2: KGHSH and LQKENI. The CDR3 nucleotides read TGTGCCAGCTCAGACGGGACTAGCGGGCGTAATGAGCAGTTCTTC. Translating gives CASSDGTSGRNEQFF. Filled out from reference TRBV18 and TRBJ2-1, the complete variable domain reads NAGVMQNPRHLVRRRGQEARLRCSPMKGHSHVYWYRQLPEEGLKFMVYLQKENIIDESGMPKERFSAEFPKEGPSILRIQQVVRGDSAAYFCASSDGTSGRNEQFFGPGTRLTVL.

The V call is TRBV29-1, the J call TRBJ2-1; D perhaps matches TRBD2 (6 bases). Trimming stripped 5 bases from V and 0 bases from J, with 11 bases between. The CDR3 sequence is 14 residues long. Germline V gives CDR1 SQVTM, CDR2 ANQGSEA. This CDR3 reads CSVRGTSSYNEQFF. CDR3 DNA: TGCAGCGTTCGCGGGACGAGCTCCTACAATGAGCAGTTCTTC.

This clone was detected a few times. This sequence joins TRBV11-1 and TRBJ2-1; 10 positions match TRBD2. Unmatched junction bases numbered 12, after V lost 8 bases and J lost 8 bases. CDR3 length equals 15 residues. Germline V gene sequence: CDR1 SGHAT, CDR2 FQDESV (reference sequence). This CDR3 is CASVAELAGVDEQFF. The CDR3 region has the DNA TGTGCCAGCGTAGCGGAGCTAGCGGGAGTTGATGAGCAGTTCTTC.

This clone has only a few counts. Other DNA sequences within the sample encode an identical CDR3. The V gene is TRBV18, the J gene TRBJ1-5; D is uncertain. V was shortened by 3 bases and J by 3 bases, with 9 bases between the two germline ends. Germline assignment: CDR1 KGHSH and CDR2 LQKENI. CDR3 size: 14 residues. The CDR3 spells CASSPSRDNQPQHF. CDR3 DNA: TGTGCCAGCTCACCCTCACGGGACAATCAGCCCCAGCATTTT.

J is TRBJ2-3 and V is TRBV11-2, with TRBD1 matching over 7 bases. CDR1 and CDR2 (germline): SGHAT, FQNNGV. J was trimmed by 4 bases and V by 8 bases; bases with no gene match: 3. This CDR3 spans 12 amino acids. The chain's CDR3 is CASGTVPDTQYF. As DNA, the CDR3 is TGTGCCAGCGGGACAGTTCCAGATACGCAGTATTTT.

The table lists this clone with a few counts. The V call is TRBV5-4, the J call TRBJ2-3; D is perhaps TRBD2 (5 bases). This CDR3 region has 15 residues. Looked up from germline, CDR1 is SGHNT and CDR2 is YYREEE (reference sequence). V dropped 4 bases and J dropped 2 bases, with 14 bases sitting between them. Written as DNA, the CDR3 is TGTGCCAGCAGCCCCCGCGGAGGCAACACAGATACGCAGTATTTT. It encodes CASSPRGGNTDTQYF.

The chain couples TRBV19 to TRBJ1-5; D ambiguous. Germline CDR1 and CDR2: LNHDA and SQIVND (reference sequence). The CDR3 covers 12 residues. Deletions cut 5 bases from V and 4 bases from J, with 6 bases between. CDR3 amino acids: CASSYWNQPQHF. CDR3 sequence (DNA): TGTGCCAGTAGTTACTGGAATCAGCCCCAGCATTTT. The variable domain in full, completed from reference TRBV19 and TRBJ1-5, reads DGGITQSPKYLFRKEGQNVTLSCEQNLNHDAMYWYRQDPGQGLRLIYYSQIVNDFQKGDIAEGYSVSREKKESFPLTVTSAQKNPTAFYLCASSYWNQPQHFGDGTRLSIL.

CDR3 sequence reads: CASSVFQGGTGELFF. For the CDR3, the DNA is TGTGCCAGCAGTGTTTTTCAGGGAGGCACCGGGGAGCTGTTTTTT. V usage is TRBV2 and J usage is TRBJ2-2; maybe TRBD2 (6 bases). The germline CDR1 and CDR2 sequences are SNHLY and FYNNEI. This CDR3 is 15 amino acids long. V was shortened by 4 bases and J by 4 bases, with 13 bases between the two germline ends.

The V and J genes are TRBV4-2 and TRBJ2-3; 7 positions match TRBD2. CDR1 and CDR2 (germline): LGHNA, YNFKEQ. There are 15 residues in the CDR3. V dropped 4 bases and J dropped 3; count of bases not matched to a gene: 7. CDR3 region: CASSPSAGVTDTQYF. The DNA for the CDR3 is TGTGCCAGCAGCCCAAGTGCGGGAGTAACAGATACGCAGTATTTT.

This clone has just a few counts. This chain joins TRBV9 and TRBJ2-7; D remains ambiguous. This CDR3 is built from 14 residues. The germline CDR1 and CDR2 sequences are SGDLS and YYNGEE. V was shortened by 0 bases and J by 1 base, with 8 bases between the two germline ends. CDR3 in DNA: TGTGCCAGCAGCGTAGCCCCCGTTTCCTACGAGCAGTACTTC. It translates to CASSVAPVSYEQYF. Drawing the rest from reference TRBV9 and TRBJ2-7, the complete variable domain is DSGVTQTPKHLITATGQRVTLRCSPRSGDLSVYWYQQSLDQGLQFLIQYYNGEERAKGNILERFSAQQFPDLHSELNLSSLELGDSALYFCASSVAPVSYEQYFGPGTRLTVT.

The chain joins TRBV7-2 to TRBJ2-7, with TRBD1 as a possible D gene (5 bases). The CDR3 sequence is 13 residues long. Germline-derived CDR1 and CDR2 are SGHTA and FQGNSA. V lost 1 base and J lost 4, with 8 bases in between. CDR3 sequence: CASSLGQQYEQYF. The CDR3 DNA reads TGTGCCAGCAGCTTAGGACAGCAGTACGAGCAGTACTTC.

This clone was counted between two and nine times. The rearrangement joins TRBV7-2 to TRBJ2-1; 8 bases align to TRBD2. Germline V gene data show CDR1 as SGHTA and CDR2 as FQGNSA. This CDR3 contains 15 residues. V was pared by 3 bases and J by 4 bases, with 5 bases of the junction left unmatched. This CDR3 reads CASSFGTREYNEQFF. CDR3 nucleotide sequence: TGTGCCAGCAGCTTCGGGACTAGAGAATACAATGAGCAGTTCTTC.

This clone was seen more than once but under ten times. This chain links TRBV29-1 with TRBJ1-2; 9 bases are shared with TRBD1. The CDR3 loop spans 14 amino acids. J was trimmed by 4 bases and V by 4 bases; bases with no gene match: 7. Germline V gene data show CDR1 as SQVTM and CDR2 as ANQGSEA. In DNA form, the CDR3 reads TGCAGCGTTGCGGGACAGGGTCTCTTCTATGGCTACACCTTC. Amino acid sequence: CSVAGQGLFYGYTF. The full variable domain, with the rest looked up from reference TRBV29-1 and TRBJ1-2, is SAVISQKPSRDICQRGTSLTIQCQVDSQVTMMFWYRQQPGQSLTLIATANQGSEATYESGFVIDKFPISRPNLTFSTLTVSNMSPEDSSIYLCSVAGQGLFYGYTFGSGTRLTVV.

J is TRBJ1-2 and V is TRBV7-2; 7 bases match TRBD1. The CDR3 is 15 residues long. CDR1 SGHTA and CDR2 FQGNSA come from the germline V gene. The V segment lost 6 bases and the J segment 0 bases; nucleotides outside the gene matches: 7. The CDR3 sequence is CASRLSTGTNYGYTF. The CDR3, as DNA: TGTGCCAGCAGGCTTTCGACAGGGACTAACTATGGCTACACCTTC. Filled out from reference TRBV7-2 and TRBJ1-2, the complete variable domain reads GAGVSQSPSNKVTEKGKDVELRCDPISGHTALYWYRQSLGQGLEFLIYFQGNSAPDKSGLPSDRFSAERTGGSVSTLTIQRTQQEDSAVYLCASRLSTGTNYGYTFGSGTRLTVV.

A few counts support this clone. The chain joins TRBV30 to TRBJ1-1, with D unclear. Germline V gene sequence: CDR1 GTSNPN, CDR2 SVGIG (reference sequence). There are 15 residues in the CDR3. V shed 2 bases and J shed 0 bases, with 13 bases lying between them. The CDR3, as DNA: TGTGCCTGGAGTAACTCCCGCCCCATGAACACTGAAGCTTTCTTT. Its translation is CAWSNSRPMNTEAFF. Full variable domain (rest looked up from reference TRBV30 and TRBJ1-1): SQTIHQWPATLVQPVGSPLSLECTVEGTSNPNLYWYRQAAGRGLQLLFYSVGIGQISSEVPQNLSASRPQDRQFILSSKKLLLSDSGFYLCAWSNSRPMNTEAFFGQGTRLTVV.

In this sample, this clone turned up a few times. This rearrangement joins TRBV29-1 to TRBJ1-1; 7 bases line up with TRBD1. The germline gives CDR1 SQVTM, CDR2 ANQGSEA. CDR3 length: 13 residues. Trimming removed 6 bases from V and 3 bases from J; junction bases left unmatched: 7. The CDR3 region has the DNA TGCAGCGTATACAGGGGCGAGGACACTGAAGCTTTCTTT. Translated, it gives CSVYRGEDTEAFF.

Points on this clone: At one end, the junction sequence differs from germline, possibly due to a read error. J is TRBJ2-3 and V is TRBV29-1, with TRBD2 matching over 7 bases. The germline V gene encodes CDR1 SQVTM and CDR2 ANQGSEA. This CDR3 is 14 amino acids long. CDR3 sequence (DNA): TGCAGCGTTAAAGAAACTAGCGGCACAGATACGCAGTATTTT. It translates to CSVKETSGTDTQYF.

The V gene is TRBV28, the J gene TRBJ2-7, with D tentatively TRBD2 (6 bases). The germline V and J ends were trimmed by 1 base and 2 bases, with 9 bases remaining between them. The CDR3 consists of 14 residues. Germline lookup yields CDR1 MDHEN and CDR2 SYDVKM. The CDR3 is CASSLSGRTYEQYF. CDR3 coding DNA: TGTGCCAGCAGTTTATCCGGGAGAACCTACGAGCAGTACTTC. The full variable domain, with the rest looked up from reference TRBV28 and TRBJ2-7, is DVKVTQSSRYLVKRTGEKVFLECVQDMDHENMFWYRQDPGLGLRLIYFSYDVKMKEKGDIPEGYSVSREKKERFSLILESASTNQTSMYLCASSLSGRTYEQYFGPGTRLTVT.

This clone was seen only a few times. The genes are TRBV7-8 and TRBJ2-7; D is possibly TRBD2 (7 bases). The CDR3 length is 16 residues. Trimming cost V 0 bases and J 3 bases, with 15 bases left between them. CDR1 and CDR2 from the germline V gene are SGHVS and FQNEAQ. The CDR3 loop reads CASSLARGAEIYEQYF. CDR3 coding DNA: TGTGCCAGCAGCTTAGCCCGGGGGGCGGAGATCTACGAGCAGTACTTC.

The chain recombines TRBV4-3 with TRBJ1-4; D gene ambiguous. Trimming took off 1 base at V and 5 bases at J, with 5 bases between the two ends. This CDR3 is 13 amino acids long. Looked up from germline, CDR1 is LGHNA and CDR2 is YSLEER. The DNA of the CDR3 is TGCGCCAGCAGCCAAGCCCAGAATGAAAAACTGTTTTTT. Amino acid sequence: CASSQAQNEKLFF.

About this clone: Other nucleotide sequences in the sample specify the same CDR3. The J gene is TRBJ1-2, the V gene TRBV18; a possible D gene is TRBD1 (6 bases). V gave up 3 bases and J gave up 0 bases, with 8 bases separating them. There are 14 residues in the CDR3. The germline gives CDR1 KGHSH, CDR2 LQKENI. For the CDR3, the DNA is TGTGCCAGCTCACCGGACAGCGCTAACTATGGCTACACCTTC. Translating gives CASSPDSANYGYTF.